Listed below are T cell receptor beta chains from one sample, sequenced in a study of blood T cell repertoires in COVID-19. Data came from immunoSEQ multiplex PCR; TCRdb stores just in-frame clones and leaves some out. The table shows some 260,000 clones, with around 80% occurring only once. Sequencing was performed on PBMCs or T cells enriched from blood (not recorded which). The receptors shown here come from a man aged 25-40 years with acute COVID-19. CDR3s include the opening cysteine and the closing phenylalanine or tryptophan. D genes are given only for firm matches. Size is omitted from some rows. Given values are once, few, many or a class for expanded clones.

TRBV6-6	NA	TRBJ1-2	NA	CASSPDRNYGYTF	TGTGCCAGCAGCCCCGACAGGAACTATGGCTACACCTTC
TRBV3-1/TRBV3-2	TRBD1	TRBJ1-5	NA	CASSPGQGNQPQHF	TGTGCCAGCAGCCCCGGACAGGGGAATCAGCCCCAGCATTTT
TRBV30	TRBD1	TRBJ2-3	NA	CAWSPGQGTNTQYF	TGTGCCTGGAGCCCCGGACAGGGAACGAATACGCAGTATTTT
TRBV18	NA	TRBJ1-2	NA	CASSPPSGADGYTF	TGTGCCAGCTCACCACCGTCAGGGGCGGATGGCTACACCTTC
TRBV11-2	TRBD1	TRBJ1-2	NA	CASSLDPTGGYGYTF	TGTGCCAGCAGCTTAGATCCGACAGGGGGGTATGGCTACACCTTC
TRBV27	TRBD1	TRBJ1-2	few	CATAPDRLNYGYTF	TGTGCCACGGCCCCGGACAGGTTAAACTATGGCTACACCTTC
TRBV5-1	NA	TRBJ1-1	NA	CASSLTMGTEAFF	TGCGCCAGCAGCTTGACTATGGGTACTGAAGCTTTCTTT
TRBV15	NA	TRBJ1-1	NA	CATSRPGSGTEAFF	TGTGCCACCAGCAGACCGGGAAGTGGGACTGAAGCTTTCTTT
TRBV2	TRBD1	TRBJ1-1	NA	CASSETRDRGGGGAFF	TGTGCCAGCAGTGAAACGAGGGACAGGGGGGGCGGTGGGGCTTTCTTT
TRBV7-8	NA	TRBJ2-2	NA	CASSRAGQATGELFF	TGTGCCAGCAGCAGAGCGGGACAGGCTACCGGGGAGCTGTTTTTT
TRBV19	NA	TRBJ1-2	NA	CASTNRVLFGYTF	TGTGCCAGTACCAATCGGGTCCTCTTTGGCTACACCTTC
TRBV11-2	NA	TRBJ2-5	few	CASTFQGGRFRETQYF	TGTGCCAGCACCTTTCAAGGAGGGCGGTTTAGAGAGACCCAGTACTTC
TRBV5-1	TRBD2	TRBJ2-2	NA	CASSTVLAESPIRELFF	TGTGCCAGCAGCACCGTACTAGCGGAGTCTCCTATCCGGGAGCTGTTTTTT
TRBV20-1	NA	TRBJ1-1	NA	CSAKKGTEAFF	TGCAGTGCTAAAAAGGGGACTGAAGCTTTCTTT
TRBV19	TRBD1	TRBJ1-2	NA	CASSPRTGPSFGYTF	TGTGCCAGTAGTCCCAGGACAGGGCCATCTTTTGGCTACACCTTC
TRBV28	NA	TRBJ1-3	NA	CASGGPGNTIYF	TGTGCCAGCGGAGGCCCTGGAAACACCATATATTTT
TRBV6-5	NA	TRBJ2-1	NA	CASRQGNSYNEQFF	TGTGCCAGCAGGCAGGGGAACTCCTACAATGAGCAGTTCTTC
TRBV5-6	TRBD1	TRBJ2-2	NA	CASSLFWTGGPGELFF	TGTGCCAGCAGCTTGTTTTGGACAGGGGGCCCCGGGGAGCTGTTTTTT
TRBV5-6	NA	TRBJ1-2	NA	CASSLVDIDRHYTF	TGTGCCAGCAGCTTGGTCGATATCGACAGACACTACACCTTC
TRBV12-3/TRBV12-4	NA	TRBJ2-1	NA	CASSLGAGEQFF	TGTGCCAGCAGTTTAGGGGCGGGTGAGCAGTTCTTC
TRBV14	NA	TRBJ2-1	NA	CASSHLGSSSYNEQFF	TGTGCCAGCAGCCATTTGGGGAGTAGCTCCTACAATGAGCAGTTCTTC
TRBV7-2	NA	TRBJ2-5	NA	CASSLSSSWETQYF	TGTGCCAGCAGCTTATCGTCTAGCTGGGAGACCCAGTACTTC
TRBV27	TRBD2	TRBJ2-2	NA	CASSHPPTGLANTGELFF	TGTGCCAGCAGTCACCCCCCGACGGGACTAGCGAACACCGGGGAGCTGTTTTTT
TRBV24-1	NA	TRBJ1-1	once	CATSDSVNTEAFF	TGTGCCACCAGTGATTCAGTGAACACTGAAGCTTTCTTT
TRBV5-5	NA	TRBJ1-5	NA	CASSLAAGSNQPQHF	TGTGCCAGCAGCTTGGCTGCGGGAAGCAATCAGCCCCAGCATTTT
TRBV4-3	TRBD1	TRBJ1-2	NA	CASSQATGPLDGYTF	TGCGCCAGCAGCCAGGCGACAGGGCCCCTCGATGGCTACACCTTC
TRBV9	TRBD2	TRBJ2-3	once	CASSVAFAGGRGDTQYF	TGTGCCAGCAGCGTAGCTTTCGCGGGAGGGCGGGGTGATACGCAGTATTTT
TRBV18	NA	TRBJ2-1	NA	CASSPSGVVNEQFF	TGTGCCAGCTCACCTTCAGGGGTGGTCAATGAGCAGTTCTTC
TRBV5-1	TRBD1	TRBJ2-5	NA	CASSSGTGKQTQYF	TGTGCCAGCAGCTCCGGGACAGGTAAACAGACCCAGTACTTC
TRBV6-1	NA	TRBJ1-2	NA	CASSERGGSLGYGYTF	TGTGCCAGCAGTGAACGGGGAGGTAGTTTAGGGTATGGCTACACCTTC
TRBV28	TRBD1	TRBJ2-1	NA	CANSGQGSQGEQFF	TGTGCCAACTCTGGACAGGGGAGCCAAGGTGAGCAGTTCTTC
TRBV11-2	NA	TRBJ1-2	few	CASSLGSGYGYTF	TGTGCCAGCAGCTTAGGGTCGGGCTATGGCTACACCTTC
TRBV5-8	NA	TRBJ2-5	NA	CASSKLGGAFQETQYF	TGTGCCAGCAGCAAATTGGGGGGGGCCTTCCAAGAGACCCAGTACTTC
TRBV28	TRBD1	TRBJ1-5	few	CASNTDRVDQPQHF	TGTGCCAGCAACACAGACAGGGTGGATCAGCCCCAGCATTTT
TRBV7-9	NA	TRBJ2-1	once	CASSRGNLYNEQFF	TGTGCCAGCAGCCGCGGAAACCTCTACAATGAGCAGTTCTTC
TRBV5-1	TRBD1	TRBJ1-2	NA	CASSSGQGYGYTF	TGCGCCAGCAGCTCGGGACAGGGGTATGGCTACACCTTC
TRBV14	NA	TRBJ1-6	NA	CASSQDRGLMALHF	TGTGCCAGCAGCCAAGATCGCGGCCTGATGGCCCTCCACTTT
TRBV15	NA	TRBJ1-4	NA	CATNRGGAGATQLFF	TGTGCCACCAACCGAGGGGGGGCAGGAGCCACGCAACTGTTTTTT
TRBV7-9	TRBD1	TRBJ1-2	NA	CASSLGQVVDYGYTF	TGTGCCAGCAGCTTGGGACAGGTCGTGGACTATGGCTACACCTTC
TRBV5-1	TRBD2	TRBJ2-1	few	CASSLASGREYNEQFF	TGTGCCAGCAGCTTGGCTAGCGGGAGGGAGTACAATGAGCAGTTCTTC